The 12 T cell receptor beta chains in this list originate from one sample, sequenced in a study of blood T cell repertoires in COVID-19. Sequencing was performed with immunoSEQ multiplex PCR; in TCRdb, only in-frame clones are kept and a portion is missing. Among hundreds of thousands of clones, around 87% were seen once, and the ten largest hold 2.2%. Sequencing was done on a sample of peripheral blood. All receptors come from a woman between 50 and 59 years old who had recovered from COVID-19.

The V and J genes are TRBV7-2 and TRBJ2-5; a weak D match, TRBD1 (5 bases). Per germline, CDR1 SGHTA and CDR2 FQGNSA. The CDR3 runs to 15 residues. V lost 0 bases and J 4 bases, leaving 12 bases between the germline ends. The CDR3 coding sequence is TGTGCCAGCAGCTTAGCGTCAGGGTTAGGAGAGACCCAGTACTTC. The encoded protein is CASSLASGLGETQYF. Drawing the rest from reference TRBV7-2 and TRBJ2-5, the complete variable domain is GAGVSQSPSNKVTEKGKDVELRCDPISGHTALYWYRQSLGQGLEFLIYFQGNSAPDKSGLPSDRFSAERTGGSVSTLTIQRTQQEDSAVYLCASSLASGLGETQYFGPGTRLLVL.

J is TRBJ2-3 and V is TRBV25-1, with 10 bases matching TRBD2. The CDR3 totals 17 residues. V dropped 0 bases and J dropped 0; count of bases not matched to a gene: 3. Germline V gives CDR1 MGHDK, CDR2 SYGVNS. CDR3 protein: CASSEYTSGESTDTQYF. The CDR3 coding sequence is TGTGCCAGCAGTGAATATACTAGCGGGGAAAGCACAGATACGCAGTATTTT.

The chain recombines TRBV28 with TRBJ1-5; D not resolved. CDR3 length: 14 amino acids. V lost 4 bases, J lost 7 bases, and 14 bases lay in between. Germline V lookup: CDR1 MDHEN, CDR2 SYDVKM. The CDR3 spells CASSSHNVAQPQHF. As DNA, the CDR3 is TGTGCCAGCAGTTCCCACAACGTAGCCCAGCCCCAGCATTTT.

This clone has a handful of counts. The V call is TRBV9, the J call TRBJ1-3; TRBD1 agrees at 8 bases. The CDR3 has 19 amino acids. V gave up 4 bases and J gave up 9 bases; unmatched junction bases: 24. The germline V gene has CDR1 SGDLS and CDR2 YYNGEE. The CDR3: CASSLRPLQGEAVRPTIYF. The CDR3, as DNA: TGTGCCAGCAGCCTCCGACCTCTACAGGGGGAGGCGGTAAGACCCACCATATATTTT.

V gene TRBV6-6 combines with J gene TRBJ1-1; 7 bases line up with TRBD1. The CDR3 spans 13 residues. CDR1 MNHNY and CDR2 SVGAGI come from the germline V gene (reference sequence). J lost 3 bases, V lost 5 bases, and 3 bases had no gene match. The chain's CDR3 is CASSLQGHTEAFF. Here the CDR3 DNA reads TGTGCCAGCAGTCTACAGGGGCACACTGAAGCTTTCTTT.

This chain connects TRBV28 to TRBJ2-5; tentatively, D is TRBD2 (7 bases). CDR1 is MDHEN and CDR2 is SYDVKM in the germline V gene. V lost 4 bases and J lost 3, with 21 bases in between. This CDR3 has 17 amino acids. CDR3 sequence: CASSYHWEEGGKETQYF. The CDR3 DNA is TGTGCCAGCAGTTACCACTGGGAGGAGGGGGGGAAAGAGACCCAGTACTTC.

The V and J genes are TRBV18 and TRBJ2-7, with TRBD1 matching 9 bases. CDR1 and CDR2 from the germline V gene are KGHSH and LQKENI. J was trimmed by 7 bases and V by 5 bases; bases with no gene match: 12. The CDR3 runs to 15 residues. CDR3 sequence reads: CASSFGQGRSSEQYF. The CDR3 DNA sequence: TGTGCCAGCTCATTCGGACAGGGGAGGTCCTCGGAGCAGTACTTC.

This clone was picked up a small number of times. This chain links TRBV24-1 with TRBJ2-3, with D possibly TRBD1 on 5 matching bases. The germline gives CDR1 KGHDR, CDR2 SFDVKD. V gave up 3 bases and J gave up 5 bases, with 20 bases separating them. This CDR3 has 17 amino acids. CDR3 protein: CATSDHPGNKPLDTQYF. DNA for the CDR3: TGTGCCACCAGTGATCACCCAGGGAACAAGCCTTTAGATACGCAGTATTTT.

The gene calls are TRBV7-2 and TRBJ2-2, with D unresolved. Between the trimmed V and J ends, which lost 2 bases and 1 base, there was a span of 5 bases. The germline CDR1 and CDR2 sequences are SGHTA and FQGNSA. The CDR3 contains 14 residues. This chain's CDR3 is CASSLFRNTGELFF. In DNA form, the CDR3 reads TGTGCCAGCAGCTTATTCAGGAACACCGGGGAGCTGTTTTTT.

The rearrangement uses TRBV18 and TRBJ2-5, with D tentatively TRBD2 (6 bases). Germline assignment: CDR1 KGHSH and CDR2 LQKENI. This CDR3 is built from 14 residues. V lost 6 bases, J lost 7 bases, and 18 bases lay in between. The CDR3 loop reads CASSRTIPWGTQYF. For the CDR3, the DNA is TGTGCCAGCTCCAGGACTATTCCCTGGGGGACCCAGTACTTC. The variable domain in full, with the rest retrieved from reference TRBV18 and TRBJ2-5, is NAGVMQNPRHLVRRRGQEARLRCSPMKGHSHVYWYRQLPEEGLKFMVYLQKENIIDESGMPKERFSAEFPKEGPSILRIQQVVRGDSAAYFCASSRTIPWGTQYFGPGTRLLVL.

The chain couples TRBV7-2 to TRBJ2-5; tentatively, D is TRBD2 (5 bases). The CDR3 is 14 amino acids. With 4 bases removed from V and 5 bases from J, the gap between germline ends came to 14 bases. CDR1 is SGHTA and CDR2 is FQGNSA in the germline V gene. DNA of the CDR3: TGTGCCAGCAGCTCGTTTCGGGGTGGGGAGACCCAGTACTTC. This gives the protein CASSSFRGGETQYF. Full variable domain (remainder filled in from reference TRBV7-2 and TRBJ2-5): GAGVSQSPSNKVTEKGKDVELRCDPISGHTALYWYRQSLGQGLEFLIYFQGNSAPDKSGLPSDRFSAERTGGSVSTLTIQRTQQEDSAVYLCASSSFRGGETQYFGPGTRLLVL.

The chain carries TRBV3-1 (or the pseudogene TRBV3-2) and TRBJ2-7; TRBD1 might be the D (5 bases). The CDR3 is 15 residues long. Germline V gene sequence: CDR1 LGHDT, CDR2 YNNKEL (reference sequence). Trimming removed 0 bases at V and 2 bases at J, with 11 bases between. DNA of the CDR3: TGTGCCAGCAGCCAAGATGGGGCCCTCACCTACGAGCAGTACTTC. Its translation: CASSQDGALTYEQYF.